This T cell receptor beta chain was found in a study of identical twins. Trimming took 7 bases from V and 3 from J; bases not matched to a gene: 5. This CDR3 has 13 residues. Only a few counts were recorded for this clonotype. In TCRdb, the 5' RACE reads were re-called with MiXCR into one record per CDR3 protein. The table shows fewer than 900,000 distinct CDR3 sequences, with 21% occurring only once. The sample also formed part of further work on T cells expressing NK-cell markers.

The clonotype comes from a woman under 30 in good health. The sample consisted of PBMCs. This chain joins TRBV12-3 or TRBV12-4 and TRBJ2-7, with 8 bases lining up with TRBD1. This CDR3 is CASKGQGFYEQYF. For the CDR3, the DNA is TGTGCCAGCAAAGGACAGGGTTTCTACGAGCAGTACTTC.